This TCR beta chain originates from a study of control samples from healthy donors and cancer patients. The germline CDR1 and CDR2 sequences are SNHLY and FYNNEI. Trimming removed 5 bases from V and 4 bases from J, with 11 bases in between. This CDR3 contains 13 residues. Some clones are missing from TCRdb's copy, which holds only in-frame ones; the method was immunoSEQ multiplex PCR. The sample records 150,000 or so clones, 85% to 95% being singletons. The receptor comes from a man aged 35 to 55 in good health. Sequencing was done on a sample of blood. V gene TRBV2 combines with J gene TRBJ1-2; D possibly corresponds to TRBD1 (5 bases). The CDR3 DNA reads TGTGCCAGCAGTAGGGGCCAGGCCTATGGCTACACCTTC. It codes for CASSRGQAYGYTF.